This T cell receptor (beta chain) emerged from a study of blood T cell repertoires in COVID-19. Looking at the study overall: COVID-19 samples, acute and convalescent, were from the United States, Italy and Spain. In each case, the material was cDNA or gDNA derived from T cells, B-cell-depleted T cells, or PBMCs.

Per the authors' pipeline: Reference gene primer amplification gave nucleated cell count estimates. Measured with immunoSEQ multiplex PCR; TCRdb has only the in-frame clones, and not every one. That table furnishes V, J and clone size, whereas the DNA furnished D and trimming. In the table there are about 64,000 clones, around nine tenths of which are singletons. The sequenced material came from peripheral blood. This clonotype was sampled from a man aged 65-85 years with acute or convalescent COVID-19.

The CDR3 reads CASSPDRGPNYEQYF. In nucleotides, the CDR3 is TGTGCCAGCAGTCCAGACAGGGGGCCGAACTACGAGCAGTACTTC. The rearrangement joins TRBV6-5 to TRBJ2-7; 10 nucleotides agree with TRBD1. Germline V CDR1 and CDR2: MNHEY, SVGAGI. Trimming at V came to 5 bases and at J to 3 bases, leaving 7 bases not matched to a gene. The length of the CDR3 is 15 residues.